The 3 T cell receptor beta chains presented below share a single source sample, sequenced in a study of T cells after yellow fever vaccination. TCRdb recomputed calls from the 5' RACE reads with MiXCR, one row per CDR3 protein. Seen here are some 260,000 distinct CDR3 sequences, roughly 4.8% observed once, and the top ten hold roughly 3.3%. The sample here was CD4+ T cells sorted from PBMCs, taken on the day of the yellow fever booster vaccination. These receptor sequences come from a man aged 18 to 30 who received the YFV17D yellow fever vaccine.

The chain employs TRBV10-3 and TRBJ1-1, with D possibly being TRBD1 (5 bases). The V and J ends lost 3 bases and 5 bases respectively, with 10 bases between them. Germline V lookup: CDR1 ENHRY, CDR2 SYGVKD. The CDR3 runs to 13 residues. CDR3 in amino acids: CAISDGGATEAFF. The CDR3 coding sequence is TGTGCCATCAGTGATGGGGGAGCAACTGAAGCTTTCTTT.

At least ten counts were recorded for this clonotype. The V call is TRBV20-1, the J call TRBJ1-2; perhaps TRBD1 as D (6 bases). This CDR3 region has 13 residues. The germline V gene encodes CDR1 DFQATT and CDR2 SNEGSKA (reference sequence). V was cut by 0 bases and J by 7 bases, with 12 bases left in between. The CDR3 sequence: CSARDGTSGGYTF. The CDR3 nucleotides are TGCAGTGCTAGAGATGGGACATCGGGTGGCTACACCTTC.

This sequence joins TRBV6-2 or TRBV6-3 and TRBJ2-2; 7 bases fit TRBD2. The germline CDR1 and CDR2 sequences are MNHEY and SVGEGT. The junction had 1 base not matched to a gene; V was cut back by 2 bases and J by 7 bases. This CDR3 is built from 13 residues. CDR3 loop: CASSYGGVGELFF. The CDR3 DNA follows: TGTGCCAGCAGTTACGGGGGGGTCGGGGAGCTGTTTTTT.